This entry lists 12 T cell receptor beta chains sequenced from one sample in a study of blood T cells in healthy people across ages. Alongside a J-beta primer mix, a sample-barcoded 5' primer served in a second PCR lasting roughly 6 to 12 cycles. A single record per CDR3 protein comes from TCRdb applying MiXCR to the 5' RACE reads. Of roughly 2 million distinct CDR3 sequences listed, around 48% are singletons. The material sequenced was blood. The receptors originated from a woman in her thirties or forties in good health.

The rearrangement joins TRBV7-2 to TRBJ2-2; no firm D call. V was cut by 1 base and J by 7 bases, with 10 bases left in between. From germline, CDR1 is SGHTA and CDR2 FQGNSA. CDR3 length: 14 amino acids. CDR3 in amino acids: CASSLGGWGGELFF. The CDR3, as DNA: TGTGCCAGCAGCTTAGGGGGTTGGGGCGGGGAGCTGTTTTTT. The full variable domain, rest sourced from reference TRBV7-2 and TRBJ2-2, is GAGVSQSPSNKVTEKGKDVELRCDPISGHTALYWYRQSLGQGLEFLIYFQGNSAPDKSGLPSDRFSAERTGGSVSTLTIQRTQQEDSAVYLCASSLGGWGGELFFGEGSRLTVL.

CDR3 coding DNA: TGCAGTGCTAGAGATGCAGGACGGAACACTGAAGCTTTCTTT. This sequence encodes CSARDAGRNTEAFF. The genes are TRBV20-1 and TRBJ1-1; D is uncertain. The CDR3 extends over 14 amino acids. V was pared by 0 bases and J by 1 base, with 9 bases between. Per germline, CDR1 DFQATT and CDR2 SNEGSKA (reference sequence).

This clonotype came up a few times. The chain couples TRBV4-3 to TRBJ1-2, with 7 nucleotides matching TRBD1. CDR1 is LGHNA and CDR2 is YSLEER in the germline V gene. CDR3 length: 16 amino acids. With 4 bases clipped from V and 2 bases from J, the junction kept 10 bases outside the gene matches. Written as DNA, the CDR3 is TGCGCCAGCAGCCGAGCCCCGGGACAGTGGAACTATGGCTACACCTTC. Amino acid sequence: CASSRAPGQWNYGYTF.

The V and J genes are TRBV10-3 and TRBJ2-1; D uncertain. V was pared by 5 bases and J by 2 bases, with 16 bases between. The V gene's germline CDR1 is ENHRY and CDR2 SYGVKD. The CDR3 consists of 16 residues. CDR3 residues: CAISNGPPRTYNEQFF. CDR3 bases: TGTGCCATCAGTAACGGACCGCCAAGAACCTACAATGAGCAGTTCTTC.

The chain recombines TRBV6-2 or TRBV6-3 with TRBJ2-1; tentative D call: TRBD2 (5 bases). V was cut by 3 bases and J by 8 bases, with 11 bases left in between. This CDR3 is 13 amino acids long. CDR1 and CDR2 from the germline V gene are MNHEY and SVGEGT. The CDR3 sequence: CASSYSAVYEQFF. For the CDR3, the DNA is TGTGCCAGCAGTTATAGCGCCGTCTATGAGCAGTTCTTC.

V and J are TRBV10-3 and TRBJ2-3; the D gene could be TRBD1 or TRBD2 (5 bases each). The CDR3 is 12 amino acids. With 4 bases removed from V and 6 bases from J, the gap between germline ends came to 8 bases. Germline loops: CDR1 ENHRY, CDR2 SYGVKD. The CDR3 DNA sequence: TGTGCCATCAGTGCGGGGCCCGATACGCAGTATTTT. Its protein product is CAISAGPDTQYF.

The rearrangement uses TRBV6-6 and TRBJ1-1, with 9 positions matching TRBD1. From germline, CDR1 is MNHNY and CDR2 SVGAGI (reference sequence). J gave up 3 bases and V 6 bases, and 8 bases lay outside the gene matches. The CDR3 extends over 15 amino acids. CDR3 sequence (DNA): TGTGCCAGCAGGAAAGACAGGGGGTGGGACACTGAAGCTTTCTTT. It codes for CASRKDRGWDTEAFF.

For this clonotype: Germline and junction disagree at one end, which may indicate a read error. CDR3 region: CGANRGTDNSPLHF. The CDR3, as DNA: TGCGGTGCGAACCGAGGCACGGACAATTCACCCCTCCACTTT. The chain uses TRBV20-1 and TRBJ1-6, with unresolved D. CDR3 length equals 14 residues. The germline V gene encodes CDR1 DFQATT and CDR2 SNEGSKA (reference sequence).

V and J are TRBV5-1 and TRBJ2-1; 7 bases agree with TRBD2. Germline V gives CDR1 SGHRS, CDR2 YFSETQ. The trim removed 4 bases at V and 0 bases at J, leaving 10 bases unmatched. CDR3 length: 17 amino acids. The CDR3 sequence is CASSLRPGGSSYNEQFF. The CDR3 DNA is TGCGCCAGCAGCCTCCGCCCCGGGGGGAGCTCCTACAATGAGCAGTTCTTC.

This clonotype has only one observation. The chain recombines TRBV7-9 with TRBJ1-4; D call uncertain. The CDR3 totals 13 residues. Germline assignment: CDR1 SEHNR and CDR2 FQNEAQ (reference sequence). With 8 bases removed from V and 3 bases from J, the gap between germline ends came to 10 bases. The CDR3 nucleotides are TGTGCCAGCCGAACGGAACCTAATGAAAAACTGTTTTTT. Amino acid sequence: CASRTEPNEKLFF.

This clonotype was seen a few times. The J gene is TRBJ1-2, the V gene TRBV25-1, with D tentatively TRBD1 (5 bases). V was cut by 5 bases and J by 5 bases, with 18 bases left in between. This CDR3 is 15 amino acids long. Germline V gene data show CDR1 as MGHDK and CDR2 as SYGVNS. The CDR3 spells CASSPRLGGDYGYTF. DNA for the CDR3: TGTGCCAGCAGTCCCCGTCTAGGAGGGGATTATGGCTACACCTTC.

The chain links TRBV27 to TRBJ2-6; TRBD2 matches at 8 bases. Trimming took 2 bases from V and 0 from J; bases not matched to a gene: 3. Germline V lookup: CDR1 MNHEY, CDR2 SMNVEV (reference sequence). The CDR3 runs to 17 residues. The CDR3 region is CASSLSGGHSGANVLTF. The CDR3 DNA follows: TGTGCCAGCAGTTTAAGCGGGGGACACTCTGGGGCCAACGTCCTGACTTTC.